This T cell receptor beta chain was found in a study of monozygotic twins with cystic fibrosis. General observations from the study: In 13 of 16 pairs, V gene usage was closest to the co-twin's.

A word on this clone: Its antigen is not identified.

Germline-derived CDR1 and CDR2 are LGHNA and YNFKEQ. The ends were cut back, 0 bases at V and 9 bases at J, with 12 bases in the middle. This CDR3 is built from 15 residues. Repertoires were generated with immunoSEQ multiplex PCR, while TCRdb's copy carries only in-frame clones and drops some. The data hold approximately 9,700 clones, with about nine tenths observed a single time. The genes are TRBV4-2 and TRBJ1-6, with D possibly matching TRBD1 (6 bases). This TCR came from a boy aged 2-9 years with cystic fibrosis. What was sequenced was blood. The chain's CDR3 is CASSQEAGASSPLHF. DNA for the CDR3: TGTGCCAGCAGCCAAGAAGCAGGGGCAAGTTCACCCCTCCACTTT.